This is a list of T cell receptor beta chains from one sample in a study of blood T cell repertoires in COVID-19. Repertoires were generated with immunoSEQ multiplex PCR, while TCRdb's copy carries only in-frame clones and drops some. The repertoire holds roughly 250,000 clones, with around 89% as singletons. The sequenced material came from PBMCs or T cells enriched from blood (not recorded which). These receptor sequences come from a woman aged 45-59 years who had recovered from COVID-19. Each CDR3 is given with its conserved first and last residue. A D gene is named only where the DNA matches it firmly. A clone size is listed for some rows: how often the clone was seen (once, few, many), or a class if it is expanded.

TRBD1 - TRBJ2-2 TRBV7-3 CASSLMGQLDTGELFF TGTGCCAGCAGCTTAATGGGACAGCTTGACACCGGGGAGCTGTTTTTT
TRBD2 - TRBJ2-1 TRBV11-2 CASSLGSRGGEQFF TGTGCCAGCAGCTTAGGGTCACGGGGAGGGGAGCAGTTCTTC
TRBD1 - TRBJ1-3 TRBV5-1 CASSETGGNTIYF TGCGCCAGCAGCGAGACAGGGGGTAACACCATATATTTT
- - TRBJ1-5 TRBV28 CASSLGHLRPQHF TGTGCCAGCAGTTTAGGACACTTAAGGCCCCAGCATTTT
- few TRBJ1-5 TRBV30 CAWSVGFTGSNQPQHF TGTGCCTGGAGTGTAGGGTTTACGGGGTCTAATCAGCCCCAGCATTTT
TRBD2 once TRBJ2-7 TRBV7-2 CASSAFRTSGPYEQYF TGTGCCAGCAGCGCCTTCCGGACTAGCGGTCCCTACGAGCAGTACTTC
- - TRBJ2-5 TRBV19 CASSISRAPQETQYF TGTGCCAGTAGTATTTCGCGGGCACCCCAAGAGACCCAGTACTTC
- - TRBJ1-5 TRBV2 CATSFEGNQPQHF TGTGCTACCTCCTTCGAGGGCAATCAGCCCCAGCATTTT
- - TRBJ1-1 TRBV6-1 CASSDQGGGAFF TGTGCCAGCAGTGATCAGGGCGGGGGGGCTTTCTTT
TRBD1 - TRBJ2-7 TRBV19 CASSRQGGDEQYF TGTGCCAGTAGCCGACAGGGGGGCGACGAGCAGTACTTC
TRBD1 - TRBJ2-7 TRBV7-2 CASSSQGYQTNEQYF TGTGCCAGCAGCTCACAGGGGTACCAGACCAACGAGCAGTACTTC
TRBD1 - TRBJ2-1 TRBV6-5 CASSRDRAYNEQFF TGTGCCAGCAGCCGGGACAGGGCGTACAATGAGCAGTTCTTC
- - TRBJ2-7 TRBV30 CAFRTAAYEQYF TGTGCCTTCAGGACAGCTGCCTACGAGCAGTACTTC
- - TRBJ1-1 TRBV12-3/TRBV12-4 CASSLELEAFF TGTGCCAGCAGTTTAGAGCTTGAAGCTTTCTTT
TRBD2 - TRBJ2-1 TRBV14 CASSKLGTSSYNEQFF TGTGCCAGCAGTAAGCTCGGGACTAGCTCCTACAATGAGCAGTTCTTC
- few TRBJ1-2 TRBV28 CASSLITLAGGYTF TGTGCCAGCAGTTTAATTACTCTCGCGGGTGGCTACACCTTC
TRBD1 - TRBJ1-2 TRBV10-3 CAISGTGNYTF TGTGCCATCTCGGGGACAGGGAACTACACCTTC
TRBD1 - TRBJ2-7 TRBV6-6 CASSYGGTGNDEQYF TGTGCCAGCAGTTACGGAGGGACAGGGAACGACGAGCAGTACTTC
- - TRBJ2-7 TRBV2 CASSDSFEQYF TGTGCCAGCAGTGATAGTTTCGAGCAGTACTTC
- - TRBJ2-7 TRBV3-1/TRBV3-2 CASSRTSSYEQYF TGTGCCAGCAGCCGGACTTCTTCCTACGAGCAGTACTTC
- - TRBJ2-3 TRBV29-1 CSVHLRHTQYF TGCAGCGTTCACCTACGCCATACGCAGTATTTT
TRBD1 once TRBJ2-1 TRBV7-3 CASSLRPGQGVNEQFF TGTGCCAGCAGCTTACGCCCGGGACAGGGCGTCAATGAGCAGTTCTTC
- - TRBJ1-1 TRBV7-3 CASSFGGNTEAFF TGTGCCAGCAGCTTCGGGGGTAACACTGAAGCTTTCTTT
TRBD1 once TRBJ1-2 TRBV5-1 CASSPYQGEGYTF TGCGCCAGCAGCCCCTACCAGGGGGAAGGCTACACCTTC